The sequence of this TCR beta chain was determined in a study of blood T cell repertoires in COVID-19 (dated by TCRdb to the early 2020s). General notes on the study: Samples covering the acute and convalescent phases of COVID-19 were provided by collaborators in the United States, Italy and Spain. The prospective study material was composed of cDNA or gDNA derived from T cells, B-cell-depleted T cells, or PBMCs. Subjects who had been exposed to COVID-19, were actively infected with it, or had recovered from it provided the deeply sampled blood TCRbeta repertoires that made up the dataset. A freely available public database, intended as a resource for researchers studying the immune response to SARS-CoV-2, is where the repertoires were released. Samples came from the ongoing ImmuneRACE study (first 160 participants) plus 1,254 subjects from 6 global collaborators. Sample metadata almost always included a de-identified subject ID, COVID-19 status, age in years and sex. HLA class I and class II types, where available, came from metadata supplied by the sample provider rather than from assay-based typing. What the study reported, not specific to this receptor: The amount of clinical and demographic metadata varied by source and participant and was provided uncurated.

The immunoSEQ Assay, a bias-controlled multiplex PCR, was used to amplify TCRbeta CDR3 regions from genomic DNA. As for the authors' bioinformatics: The number of nucleated cells in each sample was estimated from the amplification of reference gene primers within the assay. Sequence reads were collapsed and filtered to measure the absolute abundance of every unique TCRbeta CDR3 rearrangement. For each sample, productive Simpson clonality was calculated as the square root of Simpson's diversity index over productive rearrangements. The table was pulled from immuneACCESS by TCRdb, which kept in-frame rearrangements only. Such tables lose some clones; where checked, under half of the loss comes from unresolved V genes, and the rest has no known cause. V and J calls and clone size are those listed in that table; D and trimming were worked out from the DNA. The sample contains tens of thousands of clones, more than 90% of them found a single time. Under 2.5% of the sample is in the top ten clones.

From the cysteine through the phenylalanine, the CDR3 covers 17 amino acids. Only the CDR3 part of the read is kept: 51 bases, read in frame from the first base. About this clone: Its antigen is currently not known. Base qualities were left out, and no much larger clone turns up one base away.

Each collaborating institution followed its own protocols to collect whole blood in K2EDTA tubes. For TCRbeta analysis, collaborators shipped samples as frozen whole blood, isolated PBMCs, or DNA extracted from either of those sample types. The clonotype comes from a man in his fifties or sixties with acute or convalescent COVID-19. The sample was peripheral blood. The chain uses TRBV21-1 and TRBJ1-1; the D call in the table, TRBD1, was not verified against the DNA. TRBV21-1 corresponds to a pseudogene. The sequenced DNA: TGTGCCAGCAAACAAGACCCACGGGACAGAGTAAACACTGAAGCTTTCTTT. This is translated as CASKQDPRDRVNTEAFF.